The entry below describes one TCR beta chain. This specimen belongs to a study of blood T cell repertoires in COVID-19. Study-level information: Some COVID-19 samples were acute and others convalescent; all came from the United States, Italy and Spain. PBMCs, B-cell-depleted T cells, or T cells were the source of the cDNA or gDNA that made up the material.

The germline V gene has CDR1 SGHAT and CDR2 FQNNGV. This CDR3 region has 12 residues. V lost 4 bases and J lost 8, with 11 bases in between. Per the original methods: Reference gene primer amplification gave estimated nucleated cell counts. Profiling relied on immunoSEQ multiplex PCR, and the TCRdb table lists in-frame clones only, not all of them. V, J and clone size reflect that table, while D and trimming were determined from the DNA. The sample lists nearly 100,000 clones; approximately 84% were seen once. The sample comprised peripheral blood. The chain couples TRBV11-2 to TRBJ1-1; perhaps TRBD1 as D (6 bases). The sequence was collected from a woman in her sixties or seventies with acute or convalescent COVID-19. CDR3 in DNA: TGTGCCAGCAGCTCCAGGACAGTGGAAGCTTTCTTT. It yields the protein CASSSRTVEAFF. Supplemented by reference TRBV11-2 and TRBJ1-1, the full variable domain reads EAGVAQSPRYKIIEKRQSVAFWCNPISGHATLYWYQQILGQGPKLLIQFQNNGVVDDSQLPKDRFSAERLKGVDSTLKIQPAKLEDSAVYLCASSSRTVEAFFGQGTRLTVV.